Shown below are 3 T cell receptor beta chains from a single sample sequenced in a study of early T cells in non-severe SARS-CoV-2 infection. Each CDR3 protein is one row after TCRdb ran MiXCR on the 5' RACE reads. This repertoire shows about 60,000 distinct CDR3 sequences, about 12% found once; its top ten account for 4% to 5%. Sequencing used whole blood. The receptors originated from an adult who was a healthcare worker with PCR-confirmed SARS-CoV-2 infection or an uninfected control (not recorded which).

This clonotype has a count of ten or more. Here the CDR3 reads CASSLQGTASEKLFF. DNA for the CDR3: TGCGCCAGCAGCCTCCAAGGGACAGCAAGTGAAAAACTGTTTTTT. The genes are TRBV5-1 and TRBJ1-4; 7 bases are shared with TRBD1. After removal of 4 bases from V and 7 bases from J, the junction contained 10 bases not matched to a gene. Germline CDR1 reads SGHRS; CDR2 reads YFSETQ. The length of the CDR3 is 15 residues.

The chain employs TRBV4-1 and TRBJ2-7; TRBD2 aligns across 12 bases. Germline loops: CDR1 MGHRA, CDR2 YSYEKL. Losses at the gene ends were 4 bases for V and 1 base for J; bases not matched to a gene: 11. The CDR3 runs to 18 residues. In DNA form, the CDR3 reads TGCGCCAGCAGCCTCTCCGGGACTAGCGGGCGAACGTCCTACGAGCAGTACTTC. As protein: CASSLSGTSGRTSYEQYF.

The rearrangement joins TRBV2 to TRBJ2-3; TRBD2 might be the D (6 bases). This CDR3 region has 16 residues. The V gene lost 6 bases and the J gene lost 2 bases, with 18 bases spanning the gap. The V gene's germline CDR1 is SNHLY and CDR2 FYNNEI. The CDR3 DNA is TGTGCCAGCAGCCCCGAGCGGGTGTCTTTCACAGATACGCAGTATTTT. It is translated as CASSPERVSFTDTQYF.